This T cell receptor (beta chain) was retrieved from a study of blood T cell repertoires in COVID-19. The table came from immunoSEQ multiplex PCR; TCRdb's copy has only in-frame clones and leaves some out. The table lists a few hundred thousand clones, approximately 85% of them singletons. The sequencing sample was made of PBMCs or T cells enriched from blood (not recorded which). This receptor was identified in a woman aged 25 to 45 who had recovered from COVID-19.

The CDR3 loop is CASSLLGLAGVEQYF. The CDR3 DNA follows: TGTGCCAGCAGTTTATTGGGACTAGCGGGAGTCGAGCAGTACTTC. The chain employs TRBV27 and TRBJ2-7, with 14 nucleotides matching TRBD2. Germline loops: CDR1 MNHEY, CDR2 SMNVEV (reference sequence). J gave up 6 bases and V 1 base, and 2 bases lay outside the gene matches. This CDR3 region has 15 residues.